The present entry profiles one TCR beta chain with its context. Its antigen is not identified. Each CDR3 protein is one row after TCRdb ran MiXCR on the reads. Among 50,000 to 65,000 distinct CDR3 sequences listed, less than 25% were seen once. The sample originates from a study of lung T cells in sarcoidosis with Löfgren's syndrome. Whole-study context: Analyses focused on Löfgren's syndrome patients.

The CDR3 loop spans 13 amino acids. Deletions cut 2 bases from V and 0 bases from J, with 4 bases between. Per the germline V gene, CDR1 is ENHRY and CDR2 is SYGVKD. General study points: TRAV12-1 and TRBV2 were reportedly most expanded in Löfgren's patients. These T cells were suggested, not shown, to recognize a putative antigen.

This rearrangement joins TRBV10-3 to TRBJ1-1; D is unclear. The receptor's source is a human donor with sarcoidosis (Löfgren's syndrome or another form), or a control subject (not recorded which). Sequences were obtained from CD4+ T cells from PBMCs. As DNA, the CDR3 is TGTGCCATCAGTGAGACAGTGAACACTGAAGCTTTCTTT. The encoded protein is CAISETVNTEAFF.